These 25 T cell receptor beta chains were sequenced from one sample in a study of cytomegalovirus exposure and HLA in healthy donors. A multiplex PCR was run with 60 Vbeta primers and 13 Jbeta primers. Using immunoSEQ multiplex PCR, the repertoire was profiled, and TCRdb retains in-frame clones only, with some absent. This repertoire shows around 100,000 clones, around three quarters found once; its top ten account for about 5.4%. The material sequenced was PBMCs. Receptors originate from a woman between 18 and 29 years old in good health and CMV-seropositive.

The V call is TRBV5-4, the J call TRBJ2-7, with D possibly TRBD2 on 6 matching bases. Germline V gives CDR1 SGHNT, CDR2 YYREEE (reference sequence). The CDR3 extends over 13 amino acids. The V end was cut by 4 bases, the J end by 7 bases, with 15 bases between. The CDR3 reads CASSPGGTTEQYF. Written as DNA, the CDR3 is TGTGCCAGCAGCCCTGGCGGGACGACAGAGCAGTACTTC.

The rearrangement uses TRBV13 and TRBJ1-4; D is perhaps TRBD1 (5 bases). This CDR3 has 14 amino acids. The germline V gene encodes CDR1 PRHDT and CDR2 FYEKMQ (reference sequence). Trimming stripped 5 bases from V and 5 bases from J, with 12 bases between. CDR3 amino acids: CASSPSDSNEKLFF. In nucleotides, the CDR3 is TGTGCCAGCAGCCCGTCCGACAGCAATGAAAAACTGTTTTTT.

The V gene is TRBV19, the J gene TRBJ2-2, with D maybe TRBD2 (5 bases). Trimming removed 5 bases from V and 4 bases from J, with 11 bases in between. This CDR3 is built from 14 residues. Germline V gene lookup returns CDR1 LNHDA and CDR2 SQIVND (reference sequence). The CDR3 sequence: CASSGRQGTGELFF. The CDR3 DNA reads as TGTGCCAGTAGTGGGAGACAAGGCACCGGGGAGCTGTTTTTT. The variable domain in full, with the rest retrieved from reference TRBV19 and TRBJ2-2, is DGGITQSPKYLFRKEGQNVTLSCEQNLNHDAMYWYRQDPGQGLRLIYYSQIVNDFQKGDIAEGYSVSREKKESFPLTVTSAQKNPTAFYLCASSGRQGTGELFFGEGSRLTVL.

This chain uses TRBV27 with TRBJ1-2, with TRBD1 matching 10 bases. The CDR3 has 14 amino acids. Germline values: CDR1 MNHEY, CDR2 SMNVEV (reference sequence). Losses at the gene ends were 4 bases for V and 7 bases for J; bases not matched to a gene: 6. The CDR3 loop is CASSSLTGGSGYTF. The CDR3 DNA is TGTGCCAGCAGTTCCCTGACAGGGGGCTCTGGCTACACCTTC.

The chain employs TRBV5-1 and TRBJ1-1; 7 nucleotides align to TRBD1. CDR3 length: 14 residues. Germline trimming cut 1 base from V and 5 bases from J; bases unmatched to any gene: 5. Germline-derived CDR1 and CDR2 are SGHRS and YFSETQ. The CDR3 here is CASSLRQGQTEAFF. DNA of the CDR3: TGCGCCAGCAGCTTGCGACAGGGCCAAACTGAAGCTTTCTTT.

The chain recombines TRBV7-2 with TRBJ1-2, with a weak D call TRBD1 (5 bases). V lost 4 bases, J lost 0 bases, and 9 bases lay in between. The CDR3 is made up of 14 amino acids. The germline V gene has CDR1 SGHTA and CDR2 FQGNSA. The DNA of the CDR3 is TGTGCCAGCAGCTCTCCGACAGCTAACTATGGCTACACCTTC. Translation gives CASSSPTANYGYTF.

The chain links TRBV9 to TRBJ2-3; 8 nucleotides line up with TRBD2. Germline V gene lookup returns CDR1 SGDLS and CDR2 YYNGEE. The CDR3 contains 16 residues. J gave up 2 bases and V 3 bases, and 8 bases lay outside the gene matches. The CDR3 protein is CASSDGLAEITDTQYF. Written as DNA, the CDR3 is TGTGCCAGCAGCGACGGACTAGCTGAGATCACAGATACGCAGTATTTT.

The V gene is TRBV4-1, the J gene TRBJ1-5; TRBD1 is a possible D gene (5 bases). The CDR3 contains 15 residues. V shed 2 bases and J shed 1 base, with 9 bases lying between them. The V gene's germline CDR1 is MGHRA and CDR2 YSYEKL. CDR3 nucleotides: TGCGCCAGCAGCCAATTCCAGGGAAGCAATCAGCCCCAGCATTTT. This sequence encodes CASSQFQGSNQPQHF.

V usage is TRBV27 and J usage is TRBJ1-1; TRBD1 matches 7 bases. This CDR3 contains 13 residues. Germline CDR1 reads MNHEY; CDR2 reads SMNVEV (reference sequence). Losses at the gene ends were 2 bases for V and 4 bases for J; bases not matched to a gene: 1. CDR3 sequence (DNA): TGTGCCAGCAGTTTAGCAGGGGGCACTGAAGCTTTCTTT. Translation gives CASSLAGGTEAFF.

This clone appeared a single time. This chain joins TRBV27 and TRBJ2-7; 7 bases are a match to TRBD2. With V trimmed by 6 bases and J by 3 bases, 11 bases remained unmatched. This CDR3 is built from 15 residues. Germline lookup yields CDR1 MNHEY and CDR2 SMNVEV (reference sequence). As DNA, the CDR3 is TGTGCCAGCAGATACCGCGGGGGAGGCAACTACGAGCAGTACTTC. This gives the protein CASRYRGGGNYEQYF.

The chain joins TRBV7-3 to TRBJ1-2; D may be TRBD1 (6 bases). Germline V gene lookup returns CDR1 SGHTA and CDR2 FQGTGA. The CDR3 has 13 amino acids. V lost 4 bases and J 8 bases, leaving 14 bases between the germline ends. The CDR3 loop is CASSSSPGGGYTF. The CDR3 DNA is TGTGCCAGCAGCTCATCCCCGGGGGGCGGCTACACCTTC.

The chain links TRBV6-1 to TRBJ2-7, with D possibly being TRBD1 (5 bases). Trimming cost V 3 bases and J 0 bases, with 15 bases left between them. Germline V gene data show CDR1 as MNHNS and CDR2 as SASEGT. The CDR3 has 16 residues. DNA for the CDR3: TGTGCCAGCAGTGACACTGGGGCGGCTAGCTCCTACGAGCAGTACTTC. It encodes CASSDTGAASSYEQYF.

The J gene is TRBJ1-1, the V gene TRBV5-6; 7 bases are shared with TRBD1. Trimming cost V 4 bases and J 8 bases; bases outside gene matches: 8. This CDR3 has 13 residues. Germline V lookup: CDR1 SGHDT, CDR2 YYEEEE. CDR3 nucleotide sequence: TGTGCCAGCAGCGTAGGGACAGTGGGCGAAGCTTTCTTT. Encoded protein: CASSVGTVGEAFF.

The chain links TRBV28 to TRBJ2-7, with a weak D call TRBD2 (5 bases). This CDR3 has 14 residues. Looked up from germline, CDR1 is MDHEN and CDR2 is SYDVKM. Deletions cut 11 bases from V and 2 bases from J, with 19 bases between. For the CDR3, the DNA is TGTGCCGCTGGGATCGGGCGGGCAGCCTACGAGCAGTACTTC. It yields the protein CAAGIGRAAYEQYF.

The genes are TRBV13 and TRBJ2-1; 7 bases are a match to TRBD2. CDR1 PRHDT and CDR2 FYEKMQ come from the germline V gene (reference sequence). V lost 0 bases and J lost 2; bases outside the gene matches: 7. The CDR3 extends over 17 amino acids. CDR3 DNA: TGTGCCAGCAGCTTAGGGGGGGGGACCAGACCCTACAATGAGCAGTTCTTC. Translation: CASSLGGGTRPYNEQFF.

This clone was observed a handful of times. This chain connects TRBV6-1 to TRBJ1-1; 9 bases are a match to TRBD1. V shed 7 bases and J 11 bases; nucleotides not matched to a gene: 11. The CDR3 contains 13 residues. Per germline, CDR1 MNHNS and CDR2 SASEGT. The CDR3 protein is CASTWTGADRAFF. The CDR3, as DNA: TGTGCCAGCACCTGGACAGGGGCTGACCGGGCTTTCTTT.

By frequency in the sample, this clone is medium-sized. J is TRBJ1-5 and V is TRBV28; D is unclear. Germline assignment: CDR1 MDHEN and CDR2 SYDVKM. CDR3 size: 14 residues. The ends were cut back, 6 bases at V and 3 bases at J, with 12 bases in the middle. The CDR3 sequence: CASSLSWANQPQHF. Written as DNA, the CDR3 is TGTGCCAGCAGCCTCTCCTGGGCCAATCAGCCCCAGCATTTT. Full variable domain (missing parts from reference TRBV28 and TRBJ1-5): DVKVTQSSRYLVKRTGEKVFLECVQDMDHENMFWYRQDPGLGLRLIYFSYDVKMKEKGDIPEGYSVSREKKERFSLILESASTNQTSMYLCASSLSWANQPQHFGDGTRLSIL.

V is TRBV11-3 and J is TRBJ1-1; 9 bases agree with TRBD1. CDR3 length: 15 residues. The germline CDR1 and CDR2 sequences are SGHNT and YENEEA. With 5 bases clipped from V and 2 bases from J, the junction kept 6 bases outside the gene matches. The CDR3 nucleotides are TGTGCCAGCAGCCCAGGGGGACAGGGTAACACTGAAGCTTTCTTT. This sequence encodes CASSPGGQGNTEAFF.

The J gene is TRBJ1-6, the V gene TRBV10-2, with 10 bases matching TRBD1. The CDR3 spans 14 residues. The germline gives CDR1 WSHSY, CDR2 SAAADI. With V trimmed by 6 bases and J by 9 bases, 5 bases remained unmatched. The CDR3 here is CASRGTGEVSPLHF. The CDR3 bases are TGCGCCAGCAGGGGGACAGGGGAGGTTTCACCCCTCCACTTT.

J is TRBJ1-2 and V is TRBV6-1; 7 nucleotides align to TRBD1. From germline, CDR1 is MNHNS and CDR2 SASEGT. This CDR3 spans 12 amino acids. Unmatched junction bases numbered 2, after V lost 3 bases and J lost 7 bases. CDR3 sequence (DNA): TGTGCCAGCAGTGATCAGGGGGTTGGCTACACCTTC. Its protein product is CASSDQGVGYTF.

The sample holds a few counts of this clone. The chain couples TRBV5-1 to TRBJ1-4; D might be TRBD1 (5 bases). The CDR3 runs 15 residues. CDR1 is SGHRS, CDR2 YFSETQ, per germline. The ends were cut back, 5 bases at V and 8 bases at J, with 19 bases in the middle. This CDR3 is CASSALGGKGEKLFF. CDR3 coding DNA: TGCGCCAGCAGTGCCCTGGGGGGAAAAGGGGAAAAACTGTTTTTT.

The chain carries TRBV6-1 and TRBJ2-5, with 9 bases matching TRBD1. CDR3 length equals 16 residues. V was clipped by 3 bases and J by 4 bases; unmatched bases: 9. CDR1 MNHNS and CDR2 SASEGT come from the germline V gene. The CDR3 loop reads CASSEGQGLRSETQYF. The DNA for the CDR3 is TGTGCCAGCAGTGAGGGACAGGGATTGAGGTCAGAGACCCAGTACTTC.

The rearrangement links TRBV27 to TRBJ2-7; the match to TRBD2 covers 11 bases. This CDR3 spans 19 amino acids. Trimming took 2 bases from V and 0 from J; bases not matched to a gene: 12. CDR1 and CDR2 (germline): MNHEY, SMNVEV (reference sequence). This chain's CDR3 is CASSLGAPRLAGGSYEQYF. DNA of the CDR3: TGTGCCAGCAGTTTAGGGGCACCTCGTCTAGCGGGAGGCTCCTACGAGCAGTACTTC.

This clone was seen only a few times. This chain connects TRBV6-1 to TRBJ2-5; no clear D. Trimming took off 7 bases at V and 12 bases at J, with 12 bases between the two ends. Germline V CDR1 and CDR2: MNHNS, SASEGT. This CDR3 comprises 10 residues. CDR3 sequence: CASNRENKYF. CDR3 nucleotides: TGTGCCAGCAACAGAGAGAACAAGTACTTC.

The chain employs TRBV7-2 and TRBJ2-7, with D perhaps TRBD2 (5 bases). Trimming removed 4 bases from V and 4 bases from J, with 17 bases in between. The CDR3 totals 15 residues. Germline lookup yields CDR1 SGHTA and CDR2 FQGNSA. The CDR3, as DNA: TGTGCCAGCAGCTCCGCTCTTGGACTGACTTACGAGCAGTACTTC. Translating it yields CASSSALGLTYEQYF.